This TCR beta chain stems from a study of shared clonotypes between healthy human individuals. Background on the study: Donors consisted of two women and a few men between 18 and 49. Study-wide results and limits: When naive CD4 clonotypes were compared across a few donors, around 5% were shared. The authors expected sequencing depth to affect clonotype sharing among donors.

Germline lookup yields CDR1 SGHAT and CDR2 FQDESV (reference sequence). Unmatched junction bases numbered 12, after V lost 3 bases and J lost 3 bases. This CDR3 is 19 amino acids long. The method was immunoSEQ multiplex PCR; TCRdb's version includes in-frame clones alone and lacks a portion of them. Seen here are about 1 million clones, 60% to 80% observed once, and the top ten hold nearly 1.5%. Regarding this clone: The antigen is not known.

Sequenced material: memory CD4+ T cells sorted from blood. The sample's subset: CD45RA-negative fraction. The V call is TRBV11-1, the J call TRBJ2-6; 9 bases line up with TRBD1. This sequence was found in a man between 18 and 29 years old in good health. The CDR3 is CASSLVGLGQGFGANVLTF. CDR3 nucleotide sequence: TGTGCCAGCAGCTTGGTCGGTTTGGGACAGGGCTTTGGGGCCAACGTCCTGACTTTC.